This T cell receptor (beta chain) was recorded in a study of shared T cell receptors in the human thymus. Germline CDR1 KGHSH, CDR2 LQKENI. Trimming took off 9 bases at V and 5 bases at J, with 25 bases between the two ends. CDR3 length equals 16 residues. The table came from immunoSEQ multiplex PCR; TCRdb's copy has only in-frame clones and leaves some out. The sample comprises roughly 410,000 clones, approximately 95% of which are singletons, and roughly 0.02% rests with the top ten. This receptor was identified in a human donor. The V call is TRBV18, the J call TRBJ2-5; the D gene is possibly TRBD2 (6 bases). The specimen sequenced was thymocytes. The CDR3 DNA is TGTGCCAGTCCCTCGCTCAGGAGGGCCCAAGGGGAGACCCAGTACTTC. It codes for CASPSLRRAQGETQYF.